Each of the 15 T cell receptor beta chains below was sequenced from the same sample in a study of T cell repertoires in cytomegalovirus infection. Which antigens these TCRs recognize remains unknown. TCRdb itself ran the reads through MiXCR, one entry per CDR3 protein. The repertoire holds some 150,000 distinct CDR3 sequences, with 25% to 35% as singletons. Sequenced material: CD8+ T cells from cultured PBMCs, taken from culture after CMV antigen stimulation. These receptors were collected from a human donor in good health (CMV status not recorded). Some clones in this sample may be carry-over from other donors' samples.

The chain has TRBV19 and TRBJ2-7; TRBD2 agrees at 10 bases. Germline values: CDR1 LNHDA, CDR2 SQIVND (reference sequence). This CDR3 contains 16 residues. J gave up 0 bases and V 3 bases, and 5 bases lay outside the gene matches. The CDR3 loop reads CASSIGLAGASYEQYF. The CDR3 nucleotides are TGTGCCAGTAGTATTGGCCTAGCGGGGGCCTCCTACGAGCAGTACTTC.

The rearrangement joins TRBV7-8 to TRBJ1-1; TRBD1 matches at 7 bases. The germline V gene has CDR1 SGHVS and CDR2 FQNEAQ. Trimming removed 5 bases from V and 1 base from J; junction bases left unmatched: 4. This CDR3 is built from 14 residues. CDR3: CASSPGQSNTEAFF. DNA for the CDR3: TGTGCCAGCAGCCCGGGACAGTCGAACACTGAAGCTTTCTTT.

The CDR3 here is CASSFASGVLSYEQYF. CDR3 DNA sequence: TGTGCCAGCAGCTTCGCTAGCGGGGTCCTATCCTACGAGCAGTACTTC. The rearrangement uses TRBV7-2 and TRBJ2-7; TRBD2 aligns across 9 bases. CDR3 length: 16 residues. CDR1 is SGHTA and CDR2 is FQGNSA in the germline V gene. Unmatched junction bases numbered 7, after V lost 3 bases and J lost 1 base.

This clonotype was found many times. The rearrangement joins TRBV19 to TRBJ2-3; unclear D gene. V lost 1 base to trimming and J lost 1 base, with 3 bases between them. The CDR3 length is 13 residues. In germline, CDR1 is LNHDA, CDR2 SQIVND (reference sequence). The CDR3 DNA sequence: TGTGCCAGTAGTATAGGCGGCACAGATACGCAGTATTTT. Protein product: CASSIGGTDTQYF.

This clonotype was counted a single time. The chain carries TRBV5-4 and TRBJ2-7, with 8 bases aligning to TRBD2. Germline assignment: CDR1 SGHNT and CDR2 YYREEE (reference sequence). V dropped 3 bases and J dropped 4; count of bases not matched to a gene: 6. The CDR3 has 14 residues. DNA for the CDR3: TGTGCCAGCAGCTCAGGACTAGCTTCGTACGAGCAGTACTTC. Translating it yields CASSSGLASYEQYF.

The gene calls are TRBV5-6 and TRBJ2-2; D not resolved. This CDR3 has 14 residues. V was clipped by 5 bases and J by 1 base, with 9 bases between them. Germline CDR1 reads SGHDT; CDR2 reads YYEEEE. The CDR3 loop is CASSFDGNTGELFF. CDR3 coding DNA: TGTGCCAGCAGTTTTGACGGGAACACCGGGGAGCTGTTTTTT.

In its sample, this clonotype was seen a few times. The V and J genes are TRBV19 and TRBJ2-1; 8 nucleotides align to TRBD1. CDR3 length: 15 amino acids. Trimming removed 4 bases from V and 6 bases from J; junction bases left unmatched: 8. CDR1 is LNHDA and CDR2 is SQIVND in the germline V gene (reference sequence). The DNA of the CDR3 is TGTGCCAGTAGTACCCCGGACAGGGTGGTCAATGAGCAGTTCTTC. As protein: CASSTPDRVVNEQFF.

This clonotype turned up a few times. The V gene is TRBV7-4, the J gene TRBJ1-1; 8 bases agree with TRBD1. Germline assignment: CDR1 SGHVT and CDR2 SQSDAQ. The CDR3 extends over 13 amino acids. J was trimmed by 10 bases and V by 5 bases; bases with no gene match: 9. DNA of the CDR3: TGTGCCAGCAGCGTGACAGGGGCGCCGGGAGCTTTCTTT. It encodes CASSVTGAPGAFF.

The CDR3 region has the DNA TGTGCCAGCAGTTACTCTCCCGATAATTACACCTTC. Amino acid sequence: CASSYSPDNYTF. The chain links TRBV6-2 or TRBV6-3 to TRBJ1-2; no reliable D call. V lost 0 bases and J lost 11, with 10 bases in between. The germline V gene encodes CDR1 MNHEY and CDR2 SVGEGT. The CDR3 runs to 12 residues.

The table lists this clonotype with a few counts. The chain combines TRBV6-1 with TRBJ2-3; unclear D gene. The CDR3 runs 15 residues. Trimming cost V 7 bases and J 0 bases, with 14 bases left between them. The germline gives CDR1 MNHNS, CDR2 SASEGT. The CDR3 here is CASMKYSVSTDTQYF. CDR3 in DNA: TGTGCCAGCATGAAGTACTCCGTCAGCACAGATACGCAGTATTTT.

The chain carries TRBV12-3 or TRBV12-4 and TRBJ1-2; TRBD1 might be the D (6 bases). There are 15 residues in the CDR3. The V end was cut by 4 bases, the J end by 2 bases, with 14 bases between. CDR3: CASSSPDRLNYGYTF. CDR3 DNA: TGTGCCAGCAGTTCCCCGGACAGACTCAACTATGGCTACACCTTC.

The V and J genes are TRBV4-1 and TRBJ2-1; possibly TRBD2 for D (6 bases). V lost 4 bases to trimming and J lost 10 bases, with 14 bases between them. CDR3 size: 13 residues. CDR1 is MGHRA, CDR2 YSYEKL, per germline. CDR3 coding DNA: TGCGCCAGCAGCCCTTCCTGGGGGGTCGAGCAGTTCTTC. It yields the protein CASSPSWGVEQFF.

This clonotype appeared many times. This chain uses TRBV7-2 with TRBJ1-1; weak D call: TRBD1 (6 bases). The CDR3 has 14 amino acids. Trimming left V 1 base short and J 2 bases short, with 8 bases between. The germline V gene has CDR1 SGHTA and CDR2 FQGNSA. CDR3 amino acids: CASSLEDSNTEAFF. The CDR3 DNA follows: TGTGCCAGCAGCTTAGAGGACAGCAACACTGAAGCTTTCTTT.

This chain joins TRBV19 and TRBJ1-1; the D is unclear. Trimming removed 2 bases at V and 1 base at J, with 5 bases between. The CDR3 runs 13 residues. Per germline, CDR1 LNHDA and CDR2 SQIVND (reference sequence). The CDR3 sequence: CASSITRNTEAFF. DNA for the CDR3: TGTGCCAGTAGTATAACCAGGAACACTGAAGCTTTCTTT. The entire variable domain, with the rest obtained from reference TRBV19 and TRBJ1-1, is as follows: DGGITQSPKYLFRKEGQNVTLSCEQNLNHDAMYWYRQDPGQGLRLIYYSQIVNDFQKGDIAEGYSVSREKKESFPLTVTSAQKNPTAFYLCASSITRNTEAFFGQGTRLTVV.

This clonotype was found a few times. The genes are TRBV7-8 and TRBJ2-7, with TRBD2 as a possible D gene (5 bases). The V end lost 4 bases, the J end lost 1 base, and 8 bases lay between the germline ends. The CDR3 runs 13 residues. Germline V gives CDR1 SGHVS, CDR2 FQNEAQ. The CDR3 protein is CASSSTGSYEQYF. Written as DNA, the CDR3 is TGTGCCAGCAGCTCGACGGGGTCCTACGAGCAGTACTTC.